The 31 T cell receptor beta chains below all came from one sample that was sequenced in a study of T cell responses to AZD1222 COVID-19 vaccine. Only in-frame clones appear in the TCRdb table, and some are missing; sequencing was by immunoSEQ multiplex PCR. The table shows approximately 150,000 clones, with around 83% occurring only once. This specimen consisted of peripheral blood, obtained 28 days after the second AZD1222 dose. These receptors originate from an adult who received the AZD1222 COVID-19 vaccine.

CDR3 DNA: TGTGCCAGCAGCCTCCCCGGGGCAGCCTATGGCTACACCTTC. Amino acids: CASSLPGAAYGYTF. The gene calls are TRBV5-4 and TRBJ1-2; tentatively, D is TRBD1 (5 bases). Trimming took off 4 bases at V and 4 bases at J, with 14 bases between the two ends. CDR3 length: 14 amino acids. Per germline, CDR1 SGHNT and CDR2 YYREEE (reference sequence).

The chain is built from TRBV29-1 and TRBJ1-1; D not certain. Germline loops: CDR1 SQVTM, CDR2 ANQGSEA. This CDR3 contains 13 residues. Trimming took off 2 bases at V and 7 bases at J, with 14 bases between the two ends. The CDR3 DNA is TGCAGCGTTGAATGGTTAGGGTCGGTTGAAGCTTTCTTT. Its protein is CSVEWLGSVEAFF.

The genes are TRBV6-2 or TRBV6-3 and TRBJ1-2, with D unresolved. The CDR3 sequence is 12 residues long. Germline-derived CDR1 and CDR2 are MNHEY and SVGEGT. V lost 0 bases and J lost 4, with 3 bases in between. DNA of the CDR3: TGTGCCAGCAGTTACTCTGCCTATGGCTACACCTTC. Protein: CASSYSAYGYTF.

The CDR3 loop reads CASSDILNTEAFF. The CDR3, as DNA: TGCGCCAGCAGTGACATCTTGAACACTGAAGCTTTCTTT. The V gene is TRBV10-1, the J gene TRBJ1-1, with D unresolved. The V end lost 3 bases, the J end lost 0 bases, and 5 bases lay between the germline ends. CDR1 is WNHNN, CDR2 SYGVQD, per germline (reference sequence). The length of the CDR3 is 13 residues.

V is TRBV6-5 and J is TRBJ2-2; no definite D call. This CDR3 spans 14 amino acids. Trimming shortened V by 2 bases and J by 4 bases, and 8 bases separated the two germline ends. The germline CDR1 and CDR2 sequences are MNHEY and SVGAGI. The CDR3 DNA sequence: TGTGCCAGCAGTTACGGGCAGATCACCGGGGAGCTGTTTTTT. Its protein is CASSYGQITGELFF.

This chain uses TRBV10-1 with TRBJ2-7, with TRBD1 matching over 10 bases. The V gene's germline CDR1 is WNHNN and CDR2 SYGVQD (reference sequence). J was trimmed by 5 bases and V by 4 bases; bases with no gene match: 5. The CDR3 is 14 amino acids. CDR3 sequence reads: CASSGTGGFDEQYF. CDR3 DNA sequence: TGCGCCAGCAGTGGGACAGGGGGATTCGACGAGCAGTACTTC.

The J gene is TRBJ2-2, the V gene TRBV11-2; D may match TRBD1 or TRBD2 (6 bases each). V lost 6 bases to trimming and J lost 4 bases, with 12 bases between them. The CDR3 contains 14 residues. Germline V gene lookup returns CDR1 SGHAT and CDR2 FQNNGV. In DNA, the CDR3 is TGTGCCAGCAGGGTAGGGGGGTCCACCGGGGAGCTGTTTTTT. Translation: CASRVGGSTGELFF.

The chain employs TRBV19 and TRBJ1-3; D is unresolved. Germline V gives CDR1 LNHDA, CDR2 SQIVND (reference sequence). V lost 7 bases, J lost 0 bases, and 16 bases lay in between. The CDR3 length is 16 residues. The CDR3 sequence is CASKGVRTYSGNTIYF. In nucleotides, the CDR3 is TGTGCCAGTAAAGGAGTCAGGACCTACTCTGGAAACACCATATATTTT.

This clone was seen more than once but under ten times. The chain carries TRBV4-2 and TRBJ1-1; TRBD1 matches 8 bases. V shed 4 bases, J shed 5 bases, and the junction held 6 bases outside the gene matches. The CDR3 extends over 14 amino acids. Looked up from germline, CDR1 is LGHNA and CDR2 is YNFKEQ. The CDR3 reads CASSLRDRLTEAFF. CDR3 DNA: TGTGCCAGCAGCCTCAGGGACAGGCTTACTGAAGCTTTCTTT.

DNA of the CDR3: TGTGCCAGCAGTGCGGACAGATCCGGAAACACCATATATTTT. It specifies CASSADRSGNTIYF. This chain uses TRBV25-1 with TRBJ1-3; D may be TRBD1 (6 bases). From germline, CDR1 is MGHDK and CDR2 SYGVNS. The CDR3 has 14 amino acids. V lost 4 bases to trimming and J lost 4 bases, with 11 bases between them.

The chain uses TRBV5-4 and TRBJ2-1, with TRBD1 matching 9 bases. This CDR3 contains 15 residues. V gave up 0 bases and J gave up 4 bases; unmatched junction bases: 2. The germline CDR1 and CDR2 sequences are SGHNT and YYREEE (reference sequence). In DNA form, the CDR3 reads TGTGCCAGCAGCTTGGATGGGACAGGGTACAATGAGCAGTTCTTC. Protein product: CASSLDGTGYNEQFF.

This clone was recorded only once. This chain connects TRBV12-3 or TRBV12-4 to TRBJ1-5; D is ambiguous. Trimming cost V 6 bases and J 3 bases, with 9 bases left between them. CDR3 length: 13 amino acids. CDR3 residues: CASRNSHNQPQHF. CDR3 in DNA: TGTGCCAGCAGAAACAGCCACAATCAGCCCCAGCATTTT.

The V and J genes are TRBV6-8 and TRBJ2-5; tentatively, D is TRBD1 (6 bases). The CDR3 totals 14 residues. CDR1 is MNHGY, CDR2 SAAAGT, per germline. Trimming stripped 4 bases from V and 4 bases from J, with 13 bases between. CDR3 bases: TGTGCCAGCAGTTGGGGACACGACAGAGAGACCCAGTACTTC. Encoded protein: CASSWGHDRETQYF.

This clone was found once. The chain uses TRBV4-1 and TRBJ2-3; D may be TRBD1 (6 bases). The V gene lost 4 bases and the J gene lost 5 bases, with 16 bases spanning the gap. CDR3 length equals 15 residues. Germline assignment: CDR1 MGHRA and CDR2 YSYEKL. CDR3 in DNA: TGCGCCAGCAGCCCCCAGGGGCCCTTTTTAGATACGCAGTATTTT. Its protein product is CASSPQGPFLDTQYF.

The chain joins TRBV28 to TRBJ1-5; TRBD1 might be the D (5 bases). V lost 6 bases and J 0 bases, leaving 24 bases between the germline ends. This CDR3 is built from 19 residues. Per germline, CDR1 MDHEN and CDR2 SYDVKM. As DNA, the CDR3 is TGTGCCAGCAGCTACTCCCGGGGCCTGAGCCTCCATAGCAATCAGCCCCAGCATTTT. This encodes CASSYSRGLSLHSNQPQHF. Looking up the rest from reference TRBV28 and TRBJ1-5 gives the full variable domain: DVKVTQSSRYLVKRTGEKVFLECVQDMDHENMFWYRQDPGLGLRLIYFSYDVKMKEKGDIPEGYSVSREKKERFSLILESASTNQTSMYLCASSYSRGLSLHSNQPQHFGDGTRLSIL.

CDR3 coding DNA: TGTGCCAGCTCCTTTTCCGGGACAGGGGATGAAAAACTGTTTTTT. Amino acids: CASSFSGTGDEKLFF. The chain recombines TRBV18 with TRBJ1-4; the match to TRBD1 covers 10 bases. From germline, CDR1 is KGHSH and CDR2 LQKENI. The trim removed 6 bases at V and 6 bases at J, leaving 7 bases unmatched. The CDR3 sequence is 15 residues long.

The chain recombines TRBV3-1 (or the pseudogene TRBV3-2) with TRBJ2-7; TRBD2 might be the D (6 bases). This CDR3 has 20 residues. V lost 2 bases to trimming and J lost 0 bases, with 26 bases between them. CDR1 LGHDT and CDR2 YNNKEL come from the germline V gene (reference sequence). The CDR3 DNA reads TGTGCCAGCAGCCAAATCCCCGAAGGTGGAGGGAGAGGGATCTCCTACGAGCAGTACTTC. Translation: CASSQIPEGGGRGISYEQYF.

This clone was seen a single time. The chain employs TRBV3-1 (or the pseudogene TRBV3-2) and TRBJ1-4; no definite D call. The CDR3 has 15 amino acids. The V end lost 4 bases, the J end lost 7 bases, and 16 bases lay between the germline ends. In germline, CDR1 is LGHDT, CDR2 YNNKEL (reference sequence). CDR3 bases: TGTGCCAGCAGCCCGGAACTCAAACTTTTTGAAAAACTGTTTTTT. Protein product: CASSPELKLFEKLFF.

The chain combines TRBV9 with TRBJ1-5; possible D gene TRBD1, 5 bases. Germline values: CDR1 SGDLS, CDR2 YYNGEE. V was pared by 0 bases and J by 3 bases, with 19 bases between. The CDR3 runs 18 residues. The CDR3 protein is CASSVGVRGRLINQPQHF. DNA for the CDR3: TGTGCCAGCAGCGTAGGTGTGAGGGGAAGGCTCATCAATCAGCCCCAGCATTTT.

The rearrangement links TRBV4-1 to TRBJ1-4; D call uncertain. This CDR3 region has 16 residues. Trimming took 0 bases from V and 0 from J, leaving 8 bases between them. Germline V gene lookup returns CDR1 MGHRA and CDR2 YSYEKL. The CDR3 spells CASSQDSTATNEKLFF. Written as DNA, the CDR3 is TGCGCCAGCAGCCAAGATTCAACAGCAACTAATGAAAAACTGTTTTTT.

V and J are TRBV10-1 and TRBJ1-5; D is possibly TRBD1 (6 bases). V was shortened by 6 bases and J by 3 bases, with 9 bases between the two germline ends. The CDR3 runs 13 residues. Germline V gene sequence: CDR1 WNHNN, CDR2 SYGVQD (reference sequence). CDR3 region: CASSEGVNQPQHF. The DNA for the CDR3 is TGCGCCAGCAGCGAGGGGGTCAATCAGCCCCAGCATTTT.

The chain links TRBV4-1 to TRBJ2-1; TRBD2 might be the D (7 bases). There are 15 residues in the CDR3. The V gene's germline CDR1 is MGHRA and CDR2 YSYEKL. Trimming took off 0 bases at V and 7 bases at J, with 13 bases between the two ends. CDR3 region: CASSQDLRGGNEQFF. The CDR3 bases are TGCGCCAGCAGCCAAGATTTAAGGGGGGGGAATGAGCAGTTCTTC.

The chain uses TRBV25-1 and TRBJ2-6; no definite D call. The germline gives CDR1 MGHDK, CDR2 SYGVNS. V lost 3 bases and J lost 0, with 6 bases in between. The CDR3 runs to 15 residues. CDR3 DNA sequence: TGTGCCAGCAGTGATTTGATCTCTGGGGCCAACGTCCTGACTTTC. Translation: CASSDLISGANVLTF.

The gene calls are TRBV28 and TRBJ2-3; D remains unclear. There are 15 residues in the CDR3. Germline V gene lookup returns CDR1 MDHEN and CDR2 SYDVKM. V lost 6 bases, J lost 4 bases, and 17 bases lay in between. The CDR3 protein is CASRAGQRFADTQYF. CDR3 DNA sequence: TGTGCCAGCAGAGCTGGTCAGAGGTTCGCAGATACGCAGTATTTT.

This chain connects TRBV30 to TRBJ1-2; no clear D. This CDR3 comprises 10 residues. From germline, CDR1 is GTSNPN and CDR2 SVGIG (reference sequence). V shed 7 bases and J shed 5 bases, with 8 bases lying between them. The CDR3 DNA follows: TGTGCCTCCCTGGGATATGGCTACACCTTC. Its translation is CASLGYGYTF. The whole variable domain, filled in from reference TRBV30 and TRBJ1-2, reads SQTIHQWPATLVQPVGSPLSLECTVEGTSNPNLYWYRQAAGRGLQLLFYSVGIGQISSEVPQNLSASRPQDRQFILSSKKLLLSDSGFYLCASLGYGYTFGSGTRLTVV.

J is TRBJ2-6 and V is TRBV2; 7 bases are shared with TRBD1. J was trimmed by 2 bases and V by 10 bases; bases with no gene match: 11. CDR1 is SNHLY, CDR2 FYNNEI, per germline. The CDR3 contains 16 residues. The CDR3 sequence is CATRGQGETGANVLTF. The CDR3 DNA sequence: TGTGCCACCCGGGGCCAGGGGGAAACTGGGGCCAACGTCCTGACTTTC.

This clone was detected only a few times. This CDR3 reads CASRDRGDTEAFF. The CDR3 DNA follows: TGTGCCAGCAGAGACAGGGGTGACACTGAAGCTTTCTTT. The chain joins TRBV2 to TRBJ1-1, with 8 bases identical to TRBD1. Germline CDR1 SNHLY, CDR2 FYNNEI. CDR3 size: 13 residues. The V segment lost 6 bases and the J segment 3 bases; nucleotides outside the gene matches: 3. The variable domain in full, completed from reference TRBV2 and TRBJ1-1, reads EPEVTQTPSHQVTQMGQEVILRCVPISNHLYFYWYRQILGQKVEFLVSFYNNEISEKSEIFDDQFSVERPDGSNFTLKIRSTKLEDSAMYFCASRDRGDTEAFFGQGTRLTVV.

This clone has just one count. In DNA, the CDR3 is TGCAGCGTTCACCAGCTCCTACGGCCTGAAGCTTTCTTT. Residues: CSVHQLLRPEAFF. V gene TRBV29-1 combines with J gene TRBJ1-1; D gene ambiguous. V lost 5 bases and J lost 6, with 16 bases in between. This CDR3 has 13 residues. From germline, CDR1 is SQVTM and CDR2 ANQGSEA.

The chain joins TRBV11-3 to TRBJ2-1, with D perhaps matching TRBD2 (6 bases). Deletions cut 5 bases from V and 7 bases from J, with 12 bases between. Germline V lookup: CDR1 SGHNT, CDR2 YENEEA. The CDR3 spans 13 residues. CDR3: CASSPSAPNEQFF. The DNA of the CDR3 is TGTGCCAGCAGCCCTAGCGCTCCGAATGAGCAGTTCTTC.

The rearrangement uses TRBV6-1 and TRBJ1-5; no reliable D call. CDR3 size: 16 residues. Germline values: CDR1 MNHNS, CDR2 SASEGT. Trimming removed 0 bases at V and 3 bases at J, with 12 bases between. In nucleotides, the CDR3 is TGTGCCAGCAGTGAAGCGCTTCGGGCGGTCAATCAGCCCCAGCATTTT. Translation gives CASSEALRAVNQPQHF.

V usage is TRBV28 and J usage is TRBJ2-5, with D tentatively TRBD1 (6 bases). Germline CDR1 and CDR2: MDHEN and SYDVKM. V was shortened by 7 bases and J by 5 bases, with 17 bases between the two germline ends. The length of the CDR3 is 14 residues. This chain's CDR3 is CASTLEYRDETQYF. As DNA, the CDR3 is TGTGCCAGCACCTTGGAGTACAGGGACGAGACCCAGTACTTC.